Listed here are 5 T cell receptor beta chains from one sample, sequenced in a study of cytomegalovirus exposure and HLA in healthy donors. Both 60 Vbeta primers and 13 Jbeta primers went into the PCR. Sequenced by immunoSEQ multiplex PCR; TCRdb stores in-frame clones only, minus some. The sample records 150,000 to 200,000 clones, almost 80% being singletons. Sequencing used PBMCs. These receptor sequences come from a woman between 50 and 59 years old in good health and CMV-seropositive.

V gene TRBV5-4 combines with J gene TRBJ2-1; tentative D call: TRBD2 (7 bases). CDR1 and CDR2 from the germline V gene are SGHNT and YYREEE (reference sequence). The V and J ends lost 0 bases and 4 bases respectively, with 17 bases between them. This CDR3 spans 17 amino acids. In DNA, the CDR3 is TGTGCCAGCAGCTTGGAACGGGGTCGGGGGGCATACAATGAGCAGTTCTTC. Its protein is CASSLERGRGAYNEQFF.

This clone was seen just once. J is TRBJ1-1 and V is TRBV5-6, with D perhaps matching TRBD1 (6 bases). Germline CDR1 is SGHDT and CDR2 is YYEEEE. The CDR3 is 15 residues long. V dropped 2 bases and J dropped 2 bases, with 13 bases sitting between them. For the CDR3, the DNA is TGTGCCAGCAGCTTAACCGGGACAACAAACACTGAAGCTTTCTTT. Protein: CASSLTGTTNTEAFF.

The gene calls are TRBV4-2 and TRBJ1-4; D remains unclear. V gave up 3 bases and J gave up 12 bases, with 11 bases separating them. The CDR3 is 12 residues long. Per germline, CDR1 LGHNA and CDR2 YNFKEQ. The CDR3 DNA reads TGTGCCAGCAGCCAGCCGGGAAATGAACTGTTTTTT. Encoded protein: CASSQPGNELFF.

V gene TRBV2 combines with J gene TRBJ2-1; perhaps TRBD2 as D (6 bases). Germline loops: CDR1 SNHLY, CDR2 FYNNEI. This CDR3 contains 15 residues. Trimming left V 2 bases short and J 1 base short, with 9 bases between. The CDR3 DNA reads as TGTGCCAGCAGTGAACTCGGGGGTTCCTACAATGAGCAGTTCTTC. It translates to CASSELGGSYNEQFF.

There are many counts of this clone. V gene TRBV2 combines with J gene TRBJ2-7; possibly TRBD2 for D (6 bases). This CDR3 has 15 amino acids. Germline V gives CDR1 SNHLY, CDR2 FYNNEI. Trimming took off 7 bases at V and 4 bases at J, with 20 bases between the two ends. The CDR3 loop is CASNAGTLGSYEQYF. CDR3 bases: TGTGCCAGCAACGCCGGGACTCTGGGGTCGTACGAGCAGTACTTC.